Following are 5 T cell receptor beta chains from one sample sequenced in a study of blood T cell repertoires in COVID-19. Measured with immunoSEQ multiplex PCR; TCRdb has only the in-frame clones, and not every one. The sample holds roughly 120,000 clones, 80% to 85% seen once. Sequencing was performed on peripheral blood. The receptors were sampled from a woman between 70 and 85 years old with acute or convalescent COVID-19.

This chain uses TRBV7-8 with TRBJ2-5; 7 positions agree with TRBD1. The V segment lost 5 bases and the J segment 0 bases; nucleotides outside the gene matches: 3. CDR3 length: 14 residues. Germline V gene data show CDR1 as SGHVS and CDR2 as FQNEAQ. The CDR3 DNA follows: TGTGCCAGCAGCGGGGGACAGTACCAAGAGACCCAGTACTTC. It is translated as CASSGGQYQETQYF.

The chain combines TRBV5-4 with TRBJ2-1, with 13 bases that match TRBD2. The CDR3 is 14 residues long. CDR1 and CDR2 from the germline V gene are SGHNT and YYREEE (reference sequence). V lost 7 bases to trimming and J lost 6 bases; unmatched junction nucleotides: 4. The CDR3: CASGTSGGVNEQFF. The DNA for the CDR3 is TGTGCCAGCGGTACTAGCGGGGGGGTCAATGAGCAGTTCTTC.

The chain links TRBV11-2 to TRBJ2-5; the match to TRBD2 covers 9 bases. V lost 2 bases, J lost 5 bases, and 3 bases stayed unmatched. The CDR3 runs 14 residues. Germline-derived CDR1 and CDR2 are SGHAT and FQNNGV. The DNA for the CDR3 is TGTGCCAGCAGCTTACTAGCGGGGTATGAGACCCAGTACTTC. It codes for CASSLLAGYETQYF.

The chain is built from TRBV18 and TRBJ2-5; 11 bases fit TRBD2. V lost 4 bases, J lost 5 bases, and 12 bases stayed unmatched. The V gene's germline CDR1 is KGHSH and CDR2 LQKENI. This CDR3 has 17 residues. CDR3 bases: TGTGCCAGCTCACTGAGGACTAGCGGGCAGGCGTGGGAGACCCAGTACTTC. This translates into CASSLRTSGQAWETQYF. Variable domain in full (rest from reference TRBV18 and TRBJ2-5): NAGVMQNPRHLVRRRGQEARLRCSPMKGHSHVYWYRQLPEEGLKFMVYLQKENIIDESGMPKERFSAEFPKEGPSILRIQQVVRGDSAAYFCASSLRTSGQAWETQYFGPGTRLLVL.

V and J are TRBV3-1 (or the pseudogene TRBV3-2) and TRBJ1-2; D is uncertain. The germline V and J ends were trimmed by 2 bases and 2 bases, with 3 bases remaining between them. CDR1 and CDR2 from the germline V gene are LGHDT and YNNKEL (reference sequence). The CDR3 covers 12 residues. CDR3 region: CASSQLNYGYTF. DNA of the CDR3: TGTGCCAGCAGCCAACTCAACTATGGCTACACCTTC.